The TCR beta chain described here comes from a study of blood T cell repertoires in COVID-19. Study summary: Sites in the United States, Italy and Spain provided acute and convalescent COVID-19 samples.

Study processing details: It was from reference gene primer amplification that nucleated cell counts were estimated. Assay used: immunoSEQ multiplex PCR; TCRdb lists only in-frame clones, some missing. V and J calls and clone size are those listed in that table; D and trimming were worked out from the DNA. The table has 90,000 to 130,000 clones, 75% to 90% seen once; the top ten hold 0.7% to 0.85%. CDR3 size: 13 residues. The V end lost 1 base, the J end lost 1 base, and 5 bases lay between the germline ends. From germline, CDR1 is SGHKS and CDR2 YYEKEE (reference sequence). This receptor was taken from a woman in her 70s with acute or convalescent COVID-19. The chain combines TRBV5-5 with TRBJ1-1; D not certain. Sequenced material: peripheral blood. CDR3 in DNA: TGTGCCAGCAGCTTGCACAGGAACACTGAAGCTTTCTTT. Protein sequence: CASSLHRNTEAFF.